This is a list of T cell receptor beta chains from one sample in a study of cytomegalovirus exposure and HLA in healthy donors. Here immunoSEQ multiplex PCR was the method, and the copy in TCRdb shows in-frame clones only, minus some. The data hold nearly 200,000 clones, with 75% to 85% observed a single time. Specimen: PBMCs. The receptors were gathered from a woman aged 25 to 39 in good health and CMV-seropositive. Each CDR3 is given with its conserved first and last residue. A D gene is named only where the DNA matches it firmly. Clone size is not always given. Where it is, it says once, few, many or a class for expanded clones.

d_gene | j_gene | v_gene | abundance | CDR3aa | CDR3nt
TRBD2 | TRBJ2-3 | TRBV7-3 | many | CASSLIPSGSTDTQYF | TGTGCCAGCAGCTTAATTCCTAGCGGGAGCACAGATACGCAGTATTTT
TRBD2 | TRBJ2-1 | TRBV5-1 | NA | CASSLAPAGSSYNEQFF | TGCGCCAGCAGCTTGGCCCCAGCGGGAAGTTCCTACAATGAGCAGTTCTTC
NA | TRBJ2-7 | TRBV28 | NA | CASSSGGPQSYEQYF | TGTGCCAGCAGCTCCGGGGGACCACAATCCTACGAGCAGTACTTC
NA | TRBJ1-1 | TRBV12-5 | NA | CASGLVLDSNMNTEAFF | TGTGCTAGTGGTTTGGTATTGGACAGCAACATGAACACTGAAGCTTTCTTT
TRBD1 | TRBJ1-1 | TRBV6-5 | many | CASSLTGMTEAFF | TGTGCCAGCAGCCTGACAGGGATGACTGAAGCTTTCTTT
TRBD1 | TRBJ1-1 | TRBV2 | NA | CASGVRDRDPLREAFF | TGTGCCAGCGGGGTCCGGGACAGGGACCCCCTTAGGGAAGCTTTCTTT
NA | TRBJ2-7 | TRBV14 | NA | CASSQDSEKPLSYEQYF | TGTGCCAGCAGCCAAGATTCGGAGAAACCCCTCTCCTACGAGCAGTACTTC
NA | TRBJ1-1 | TRBV28 | NA | CASRPAGRNTEAFF | TGTGCCAGCAGGCCAGCGGGAAGGAACACTGAAGCTTTCTTT
NA | TRBJ2-7 | TRBV4-2 | NA | CASSQDLGPRGAYEQYF | TGTGCCAGCAGCCAAGATCTCGGCCCCAGGGGGGCATACGAGCAGTACTTC
TRBD1 | TRBJ1-1 | TRBV18 | few | CASSPQTGENTEAFF | TGTGCCAGCTCACCACAGACAGGGGAGAACACTGAAGCTTTCTTT
TRBD2 | TRBJ2-1 | TRBV18 | NA | CASTTAGVMNEQFF | TGTGCCAGCACCACAGCGGGAGTCATGAATGAGCAGTTCTTC
NA | TRBJ1-2 | TRBV29-1 | NA | CSVEDSPQPLANYGYTF | TGCAGCGTTGAAGATTCCCCACAGCCACTCGCTAACTATGGCTACACCTTC
TRBD2 | TRBJ2-1 | TRBV2 | NA | CASRTGTSGNNEQFF | TGTGCCAGCAGGACCGGGACTAGCGGGAACAATGAGCAGTTCTTC
NA | TRBJ2-7 | TRBV7-2 | NA | CASSLSGTYEQYF | TGTGCCAGCAGCTTATCGGGGACCTACGAGCAGTACTTC
NA | TRBJ2-7 | TRBV6-5 | few | CASSTGYEQYF | TGTGCCAGCAGTACAGGGTACGAGCAGTACTTC
TRBD1 | TRBJ2-1 | TRBV4-1 | NA | CASSQTIGQVGFF | TGCGCCAGCAGCCAAACCATCGGACAGGTGGGGTTCTTC
TRBD1 | TRBJ2-7 | TRBV28 | NA | CASSSDRGGMLSYEQYF | TGTGCCAGCAGTTCGGACAGGGGGGGTATGCTCTCCTACGAGCAGTACTTC
TRBD1 | TRBJ2-7 | TRBV14 | NA | CASSDSTGIISGEQYF | TGTGCCAGCAGCGATTCGACAGGGATCATTTCGGGCGAGCAGTACTTC
TRBD1 | TRBJ1-2 | TRBV15 | NA | CATSRDLNFLRTGGYGYTF | TGTGCCACCAGCAGAGACTTGAATTTTTTACGGACAGGGGGGTATGGCTACACCTTC
NA | TRBJ2-1 | TRBV27 | NA | CASSTGWVREQFF | TGTGCCAGCAGCACCGGGTGGGTTCGTGAGCAGTTCTTC
NA | TRBJ1-2 | TRBV29-1 | NA | CSVVREGRDYGYTF | TGCAGCGTTGTCCGGGAGGGAAGGGACTATGGCTACACCTTC
TRBD1 | TRBJ2-7 | TRBV28 | NA | CASSDRLGEQYF | TGTGCCAGCTCGGACAGGCTTGGGGAGCAGTACTTC
NA | TRBJ1-1 | TRBV29-1 | NA | CSVTVQNTEAFF | TGCAGCGTTACCGTACAGAACACTGAAGCTTTCTTT
NA | TRBJ1-1 | TRBV4-1 | few | CASSPATEAYTEAFF | TGCGCCAGCAGCCCCGCGACAGAGGCATACACTGAAGCTTTCTTT
NA | TRBJ1-2 | TRBV6-5 | NA | CASSRSIGVAYGYTF | TGTGCCAGCAGCCGAAGTATCGGGGTGGCCTATGGCTACACCTTC
TRBD1 | TRBJ1-2 | TRBV9 | NA | CASTAGTDYGYTF | TGTGCCAGCACTGCCGGGACAGACTATGGCTACACCTTC
NA | TRBJ2-3 | TRBV9 | NA | CASSVGASVWSTDTQYF | TGTGCCAGCAGCGTAGGGGCTAGCGTTTGGAGCACAGATACGCAGTATTTT
TRBD1 | TRBJ1-2 | TRBV27 | NA | CASRQQGANYGYTF | TGTGCCAGCAGACAGCAGGGGGCAAACTATGGCTACACCTTC
NA | TRBJ2-7 | TRBV2 | NA | CASSEASEYEQYF | TGTGCCAGCAGTGAAGCGTCGGAGTACGAGCAGTACTTC
NA | TRBJ2-5 | TRBV11-2 | once | CASSFYSSLNWAETQYF | TGTGCCAGCAGCTTCTACTCCTCTTTGAATTGGGCGGAGACCCAGTACTTC
NA | TRBJ2-7 | TRBV10-3 | NA | CAINDPTTYEQYF | TGTGCCATCAACGATCCTACCACCTACGAGCAGTACTTC
NA | TRBJ2-1 | TRBV27 | NA | CASSFGGSEQFF | TGTGCCAGCAGTTTTGGGGGCAGTGAGCAGTTCTTC
NA | TRBJ1-2 | TRBV29-1 | NA | CSVGQPNYGYTF | TGCAGCGTTGGACAGCCTAACTATGGCTACACCTTC
NA | TRBJ1-2 | TRBV30 | once | CAWWARSYGYTF | TGTGCCTGGTGGGCCAGAAGCTATGGCTACACCTTC